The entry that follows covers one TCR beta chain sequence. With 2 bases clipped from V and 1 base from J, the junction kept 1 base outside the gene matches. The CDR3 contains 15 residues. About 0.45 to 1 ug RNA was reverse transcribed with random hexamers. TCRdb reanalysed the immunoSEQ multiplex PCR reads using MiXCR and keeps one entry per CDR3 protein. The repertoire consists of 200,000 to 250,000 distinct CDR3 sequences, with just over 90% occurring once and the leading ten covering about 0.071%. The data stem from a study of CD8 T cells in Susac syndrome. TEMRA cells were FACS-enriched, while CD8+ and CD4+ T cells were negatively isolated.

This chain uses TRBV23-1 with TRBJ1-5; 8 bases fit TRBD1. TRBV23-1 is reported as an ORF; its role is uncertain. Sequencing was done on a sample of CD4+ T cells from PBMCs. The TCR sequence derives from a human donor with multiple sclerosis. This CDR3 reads CASSQNRGSNQPQHF. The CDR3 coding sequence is TGCGCCAGCAGTCAAAACAGGGGGAGCAATCAGCCCCAGCATTTT.